Below, one T cell receptor beta chain is given with its context. What it recognizes is unknown. There are 15 residues in the CDR3. Germline assignment: CDR1 MNHEY and CDR2 SMNVEV (reference sequence). The junction had 4 bases not matched to a gene; V was cut back by 2 bases and J by 4 bases. This specimen belongs to a study of T cell responses to AZD1222 COVID-19 vaccine. Points from the study as a whole: The donor group comprised mostly white British people and more females; the analysis possibly underestimated clonal diversity. Just five to seven people given AZD1222 tested seropositive at baseline.

Data came from immunoSEQ multiplex PCR; TCRdb stores just in-frame clones and leaves some out. The sample records under 150,000 clones, approximately 85% being singletons. The sample here was peripheral blood, taken on day 0 of MenACWY control vaccination. The chain is built from TRBV27 and TRBJ2-1; 8 bases are shared with TRBD2. This TCR derives from an adult in good health. The CDR3 DNA reads TGTGCCAGCAGTTTAGGGCTAGCGGGTTACAATGAGCAGTTCTTC. It specifies CASSLGLAGYNEQFF.